Each of the 29 T cell receptor beta chains below was sequenced from the same sample in a study of shared clonotypes between healthy human individuals. Terminally differentiated effector memory CD45RA+ cells were excluded by CCR7 positive selection of CD45RO-negative cells. Only in-frame clones appear in the TCRdb table, and some are missing; sequencing was by immunoSEQ multiplex PCR. The sample lists about 2.1 million clones, about 94% occurring once. The sequencing sample was made of naive CD8+ T cells from PBMCs. The source of these receptors is a young man in good health. Some clones in this sample may be carry-over from other donors' samples.

The rearrangement joins TRBV15 to TRBJ2-7; D gene ambiguous. The CDR3 has 14 residues. The V and J ends lost 1 base and 3 bases respectively, with 10 bases between them. Germline V gives CDR1 LNHNV, CDR2 YYDKDF (reference sequence). CDR3 amino acids: CATSRGGSFYEQYF. The CDR3, as DNA: TGTGCCACCAGCAGAGGAGGCTCGTTCTACGAGCAGTACTTC.

J is TRBJ2-7 and V is TRBV11-1, with TRBD1 as a possible D gene (5 bases). From germline, CDR1 is SGHAT and CDR2 FQDESV (reference sequence). V lost 5 bases and J lost 3, with 17 bases in between. CDR3 length: 15 amino acids. The CDR3 DNA reads TGTGCCAGCAGCCGATCACAGGACGGAGTCTACGAGCAGTACTTC. Translated, it gives CASSRSQDGVYEQYF.

The sample holds a few counts of this clone. Other nucleotide sequences from this sample produce the same CDR3. The V call is TRBV9, the J call TRBJ1-1; D remains ambiguous. Per the germline V gene, CDR1 is SGDLS and CDR2 is YYNGEE. CDR3 length equals 13 residues. V was shortened by 3 bases and J by 0 bases, with 6 bases between the two germline ends. CDR3 sequence: CASSGRLNTEAFF. For the CDR3, the DNA is TGTGCCAGCAGCGGCCGCCTGAACACTGAAGCTTTCTTT.

About this clone: The sample holds other DNA sequences that translate to the same CDR3. This chain links TRBV27 with TRBJ2-7; unclear D gene. The CDR3 consists of 12 residues. Germline V gives CDR1 MNHEY, CDR2 SMNVEV (reference sequence). Trimming took off 5 bases at V and 4 bases at J, with 9 bases between the two ends. The CDR3 bases are TGTGCCAGCAGTCGCGACCCTTACGAGCAGTACTTC. It codes for CASSRDPYEQYF.

This chain links TRBV11-1 with TRBJ2-7; 9 nucleotides match TRBD1. The CDR3 has 17 residues. The junction had 12 bases not matched to a gene; V was cut back by 1 base and J by 5 bases. Germline CDR1 and CDR2: SGHAT and FQDESV (reference sequence). The CDR3 region is CASSLGILQRTGDEQYF. DNA for the CDR3: TGTGCCAGCAGCTTAGGGATTTTGCAGAGGACAGGGGACGAGCAGTACTTC.

This clone occurred once. V is TRBV9 and J is TRBJ1-1; D not resolved. Trimming cost V 0 bases and J 1 base, with 10 bases left between them. CDR1 and CDR2 (germline): SGDLS, YYNGEE. The CDR3 loop spans 15 amino acids. This CDR3 is CASSVEDIRNTEAFF. For the CDR3, the DNA is TGTGCCAGCAGCGTAGAAGACATCCGGAACACTGAAGCTTTCTTT.

The chain uses TRBV28 and TRBJ2-7; no definite D call. The CDR3 runs to 14 residues. Germline CDR1 and CDR2: MDHEN and SYDVKM. The V end lost 5 bases, the J end lost 1 base, and 12 bases lay between the germline ends. CDR3 in DNA: TGTGCCAGCAGTCCGCCGACCGATTCCTACGAGCAGTACTTC. As protein: CASSPPTDSYEQYF.

The J gene is TRBJ1-3, the V gene TRBV4-1; D call uncertain. The CDR3 spans 16 residues. Trimming removed 1 base from V and 0 bases from J, with 10 bases in between. CDR1 and CDR2 (germline): MGHRA, YSYEKL. CDR3 protein: CASSQVGLSSGNTIYF. The CDR3 nucleotides read TGCGCCAGCAGCCAAGTGGGCCTGTCCTCTGGAAACACCATATATTTT.

A single count supports this clone. The rearrangement joins TRBV7-7 to TRBJ2-5; 10 bases agree with TRBD1. CDR1 is SSHAT and CDR2 is FNYEAQ in the germline V gene (reference sequence). V lost 5 bases and J lost 2; bases outside the gene matches: 5. This CDR3 is built from 15 residues. CDR3 DNA: TGTGCCAGCAGCCGAGGACAGGGGGTTCAAGAGACCCAGTACTTC. This encodes CASSRGQGVQETQYF.

The chain links TRBV27 to TRBJ1-1; D is unresolved. CDR1 is MNHEY, CDR2 SMNVEV, per germline (reference sequence). The V gene lost 3 bases and the J gene lost 4 bases, with 9 bases spanning the gap. CDR3 length equals 13 residues. CDR3 in amino acids: CASSLDWGTEAFF. The CDR3 DNA reads TGTGCCAGCAGTTTGGACTGGGGCACTGAAGCTTTCTTT.

The chain joins TRBV11-2 to TRBJ2-1, with D unresolved. V lost 7 bases and J 7 bases, leaving 11 bases between the germline ends. Germline V gene data show CDR1 as SGHAT and CDR2 as FQNNGV. The CDR3 extends over 12 amino acids. CDR3 loop: CASTSRRNEQFF. CDR3 sequence (DNA): TGTGCCAGCACCTCCAGGAGAAATGAGCAGTTCTTC.

In its sample, this clone was seen a few times. The J gene is TRBJ2-2, the V gene TRBV9; 8 bases map to TRBD2. In germline, CDR1 is SGDLS, CDR2 YYNGEE. J lost 0 bases, V lost 1 base, and 8 bases had no gene match. The CDR3 loop spans 18 amino acids. CDR3 region: CASSVSPAGVANTGELFF. The DNA for the CDR3 is TGTGCCAGCAGCGTATCGCCAGCGGGAGTCGCGAACACCGGGGAGCTGTTTTTT.

V usage is TRBV30 and J usage is TRBJ2-7; 10 bases line up with TRBD1. V shed 1 base, J shed 2 bases, and the junction held 2 bases outside the gene matches. This CDR3 has 14 amino acids. CDR1 and CDR2 from the germline V gene are GTSNPN and SVGIG (reference sequence). The CDR3 region has the DNA TGTGCCTGGAGTGAGGGGACAGGGGCCTACGAGCAGTACTTC. Translating gives CAWSEGTGAYEQYF.

The chain recombines TRBV6-6 with TRBJ2-7; D is perhaps TRBD1 (6 bases). The CDR3 consists of 16 residues. Germline-derived CDR1 and CDR2 are MNHNY and SVGAGI (reference sequence). V lost 2 bases and J 2 bases, leaving 16 bases between the germline ends. The CDR3 DNA follows: TGTGCCAGCAGTTACCCCACCGGGACACTGACCTACGAGCAGTACTTC. This sequence encodes CASSYPTGTLTYEQYF.

This clone has a single count. The rearrangement uses TRBV28 and TRBJ2-7; no clear D gene. The germline CDR1 and CDR2 sequences are MDHEN and SYDVKM. The CDR3 sequence is 15 residues long. V dropped 7 bases and J dropped 3 bases, with 19 bases sitting between them. This CDR3 is CASTPRSPPIYEQYF. CDR3 coding DNA: TGTGCCAGCACCCCTAGATCTCCTCCAATCTACGAGCAGTACTTC. Complete variable domain (other parts from reference TRBV28 and TRBJ2-7): DVKVTQSSRYLVKRTGEKVFLECVQDMDHENMFWYRQDPGLGLRLIYFSYDVKMKEKGDIPEGYSVSREKKERFSLILESASTNQTSMYLCASTPRSPPIYEQYFGPGTRLTVT.

This clone was observed once. The chain carries TRBV30 and TRBJ1-1; perhaps TRBD1 as D (6 bases). Germline CDR1 reads GTSNPN; CDR2 reads SVGIG (reference sequence). The V end was cut by 0 bases, the J end by 2 bases, with 10 bases between. This CDR3 comprises 14 residues. In DNA, the CDR3 is TGTGCCTGGAGTGTACCCAGGGGAAACACTGAAGCTTTCTTT. Translation: CAWSVPRGNTEAFF. The full variable domain, rest sourced from reference TRBV30 and TRBJ1-1, is SQTIHQWPATLVQPVGSPLSLECTVEGTSNPNLYWYRQAAGRGLQLLFYSVGIGQISSEVPQNLSASRPQDRQFILSSKKLLLSDSGFYLCAWSVPRGNTEAFFGQGTRLTVV.

The rearrangement joins TRBV25-1 to TRBJ2-1, with TRBD2 identical over 13 bases. The CDR3 is 17 amino acids. CDR1 MGHDK and CDR2 SYGVNS come from the germline V gene. V was pared by 4 bases and J by 5 bases, with 8 bases of the junction left unmatched. For the CDR3, the DNA is TGTGCCAGCAGTGGGACCTTTGGACTAGCGGGGGACAATGAGCAGTTCTTC. Translating it yields CASSGTFGLAGDNEQFF.

The chain combines TRBV7-3 with TRBJ2-5; the D call may be TRBD1 or TRBD2 (5 bases each). There are 14 residues in the CDR3. The V and J ends lost 7 bases and 4 bases respectively, with 16 bases between them. Germline V gene data show CDR1 as SGHTA and CDR2 as FQGTGA. The chain's CDR3 is CASTSGTQTETQYF. DNA of the CDR3: TGTGCCAGCACCTCAGGGACGCAGACAGAGACCCAGTACTTC.

A note on this clone: Other DNA sequences in this specimen translate into the identical CDR3. The V call is TRBV7-8, the J call TRBJ1-1; D might be TRBD1 (5 bases). CDR1 and CDR2 (germline): SGHVS, FQNEAQ. With 2 bases removed from V and 0 bases from J, the gap between germline ends came to 10 bases. The CDR3 is 15 residues long. In DNA, the CDR3 is TGTGCCAGCAGCTTATTGAGGGGATTGAACACTGAAGCTTTCTTT. This gives the protein CASSLLRGLNTEAFF. The complete variable domain, with remaining parts taken from reference TRBV7-8 and TRBJ1-1, reads GAGVSQSPRYKVAKRGQDVALRCDPISGHVSLFWYQQALGQGPEFLTYFQNEAQLDKSGLPSDRFFAERPEGSVSTLKIQRTQQEDSAVYLCASSLLRGLNTEAFFGQGTRLTVV.

V usage is TRBV28 and J usage is TRBJ2-7, with 10 bases matching TRBD2. J was trimmed by 3 bases and V by 3 bases; bases with no gene match: 8. The CDR3 consists of 16 residues. CDR1 MDHEN and CDR2 SYDVKM come from the germline V gene. The CDR3: CASSFSTSGELYEQYF. For the CDR3, the DNA is TGTGCCAGCAGTTTTTCAACTAGCGGGGAACTCTACGAGCAGTACTTC.

This chain uses TRBV7-3 with TRBJ2-2; 7 positions match TRBD1. The CDR3 loop spans 17 amino acids. With 5 bases clipped from V and 2 bases from J, the junction kept 11 bases outside the gene matches. Germline values: CDR1 SGHTA, CDR2 FQGTGA. The CDR3 protein is CASSPGGVRHNTGELFF. For the CDR3, the DNA is TGTGCCAGCAGCCCAGGGGGTGTGAGACACAACACCGGGGAGCTGTTTTTT.

The chain employs TRBV9 and TRBJ2-3, with 7 bases matching TRBD2. CDR3 length equals 15 residues. Trimming removed 0 bases from V and 4 bases from J; junction bases left unmatched: 5. Looked up from germline, CDR1 is SGDLS and CDR2 is YYNGEE. Here the CDR3 DNA reads TGTGCCAGCAGCGTAGTCGGGGGGAACGCAGATACGCAGTATTTT. It encodes CASSVVGGNADTQYF. Using reference TRBV9 and TRBJ2-3 for the parts outside the CDR3, the full variable domain is DSGVTQTPKHLITATGQRVTLRCSPRSGDLSVYWYQQSLDQGLQFLIQYYNGEERAKGNILERFSAQQFPDLHSELNLSSLELGDSALYFCASSVVGGNADTQYFGPGTRLTVL.

This clone occurred once. This chain joins TRBV27 and TRBJ2-1; no reliable D call. The CDR3 has 14 amino acids. Deletions cut 8 bases from V and 4 bases from J, with 15 bases between. CDR1 and CDR2 (germline): MNHEY, SMNVEV (reference sequence). CDR3 sequence: CASAATTNYNEQFF. The DNA of the CDR3 is TGTGCCAGCGCAGCAACTACCAATTACAATGAGCAGTTCTTC.

The CDR3 is CASSPRGGRSSYEQYF. In DNA form, the CDR3 reads TGTGCCAGCAGCCCCCGGGGCGGGAGGAGCTCCTACGAGCAGTACTTC. The V gene is TRBV7-6, the J gene TRBJ2-7; 8 positions agree with TRBD2. Trimming took 5 bases from V and 0 from J; bases not matched to a gene: 9. CDR3 length: 16 residues. The germline CDR1 and CDR2 sequences are SGHVS and FNYEAQ.

V and J are TRBV29-1 and TRBJ2-1, with 8 bases identical to TRBD2. J was trimmed by 0 bases and V by 3 bases; bases with no gene match: 7. The germline CDR1 and CDR2 sequences are SQVTM and ANQGSEA. CDR3 size: 16 residues. CDR3 residues: CSVDPREGISYNEQFF. Written as DNA, the CDR3 is TGCAGCGTTGATCCCCGGGAGGGCATCTCCTACAATGAGCAGTTCTTC.

As concerns this clone: Other DNA sequences from this sample encode an identical CDR3 as well. The V and J genes are TRBV11-2 and TRBJ1-1; D unclear. The CDR3 totals 14 residues. V was shortened by 1 base and J by 2 bases, with 8 bases between the two germline ends. The germline gives CDR1 SGHAT, CDR2 FQNNGV. The CDR3, as DNA: TGTGCCAGCAGCTTAGTGGGTAGAAACACTGAAGCTTTCTTT. This sequence encodes CASSLVGRNTEAFF.

The rearrangement links TRBV5-1 to TRBJ2-5; D is perhaps TRBD1 (7 bases). The CDR3 runs 12 residues. Trimming removed 7 bases at V and 2 bases at J, with 9 bases between. Germline CDR1 and CDR2: SGHRS and YFSETQ. The CDR3 bases are TGCGCCAGCGCGGGACAGCAAGAGACCCAGTACTTC. It codes for CASAGQQETQYF.

The V gene is TRBV2, the J gene TRBJ1-3, with TRBD1 identical over 7 bases. The CDR3 sequence is 21 residues long. CDR1 is SNHLY, CDR2 FYNNEI, per germline. Trimming took 4 bases from V and 0 from J; bases not matched to a gene: 21. The DNA for the CDR3 is TGTGCCAGCAGTGGAGACGTATACTACTCCGGGACAGCGTACTCTGGAAACACCATATATTTT. Protein product: CASSGDVYYSGTAYSGNTIYF.

This clone was seen just once. The DNA for the CDR3 is TGTGCCAGCAGTGAAGTCTGGACTAGCGGCAACCCACTCTACGAGCAGTACTTC. Encoded protein: CASSEVWTSGNPLYEQYF. The gene calls are TRBV6-1 and TRBJ2-7; 10 positions agree with TRBD2. Unmatched junction bases numbered 12, after V lost 1 base and J lost 3 bases. Looked up from germline, CDR1 is MNHNS and CDR2 is SASEGT. The CDR3 consists of 18 residues.